This TCR beta chain was recovered during a study of blood T cell repertoires in COVID-19. Per the authors' pipeline: It was from reference gene primer amplification that nucleated cell counts were estimated. TCRdb's table, derived via immunoSEQ multiplex PCR, lists solely in-frame clones and lacks some. V and J calls and clone size are as listed in that table; D and trimming were resolved from the DNA. The sample shows approximately 360,000 clones, about 89% of them seen only once. A single count supports this clone. The length of the CDR3 is 16 residues. CDR1 is MNHEY and CDR2 is SMNVEV in the germline V gene (reference sequence). V dropped 1 base and J dropped 2; count of bases not matched to a gene: 6.

This sequence originates from a man aged 40-50 years with acute or convalescent COVID-19. The chain employs TRBV27 and TRBJ2-7; 9 positions agree with TRBD1. The sample taken for sequencing was peripheral blood. CDR3 nucleotides: TGTGCCAGCAGTTTATGGTTCGGGACAGGGACCTACGAGCAGTACTTC. This sequence encodes CASSLWFGTGTYEQYF.